What follows are 28 T cell receptor beta chains derived from one specimen sequenced in a study of cytomegalovirus exposure and HLA in healthy donors. A multiplex PCR was run with 60 Vbeta primers and 13 Jbeta primers. Clones were sequenced by immunoSEQ multiplex PCR, and TCRdb holds only the in-frame ones, with some missing. The table lists about 200,000 clones. Sample: PBMCs. The receptors stem from a girl under 10 years old in good health and CMV-seropositive.

The chain links TRBV27 to TRBJ2-7; TRBD2 matches at 10 bases. CDR3 length: 16 residues. V trimming: 5 bases; J trimming: 2 bases; junction bases outside the gene matches: 9. Germline values: CDR1 MNHEY, CDR2 SMNVEV (reference sequence). CDR3 region: CASSPIRLAGTYEQYF. The CDR3 DNA sequence: TGTGCCAGCAGTCCAATAAGACTAGCGGGTACCTACGAGCAGTACTTC.

The V call is TRBV5-5, the J call TRBJ1-2, with D perhaps matching TRBD1 (5 bases). Between the trimmed V and J ends, which lost 2 bases and 6 bases, there was a span of 14 bases. This CDR3 comprises 14 residues. Germline lookup yields CDR1 SGHKS and CDR2 YYEKEE (reference sequence). The CDR3 loop is CASSLGEDGHGYTF. CDR3 sequence (DNA): TGTGCCAGCAGCTTAGGGGAGGACGGGCATGGCTACACCTTC.

Points on this clone: Other DNA sequences in the sample encode the same CDR3. The V gene is TRBV28, the J gene TRBJ1-2, with TRBD1 matching over 7 bases. This CDR3 spans 13 amino acids. Germline CDR1 and CDR2: MDHEN and SYDVKM. The J segment lost 4 bases and the V segment lost 5 bases, leaving 4 bases of the junction unmatched. This chain's CDR3 is CASSPDRVYGYTF. CDR3 coding DNA: TGTGCCAGCAGTCCCGACAGGGTCTATGGCTACACCTTC.

The rearrangement joins TRBV5-4 to TRBJ2-3; 11 nucleotides line up with TRBD2. The CDR3 loop spans 16 amino acids. Germline V gene lookup returns CDR1 SGHNT and CDR2 YYREEE (reference sequence). V was pared by 4 bases and J by 0 bases, with 4 bases of the junction left unmatched. This CDR3 reads CASSNGLAGSTDTQYF. The CDR3 DNA reads TGTGCCAGCAGCAATGGACTAGCGGGTAGCACAGATACGCAGTATTTT.

The chain recombines TRBV7-9 with TRBJ1-1; D unresolved. The CDR3 has 13 residues. Germline-derived CDR1 and CDR2 are SEHNR and FQNEAQ (reference sequence). V shed 6 bases and J shed 1 base, with 9 bases lying between them. The CDR3 DNA sequence: TGTGCCAGCAGATTTGCCGGGAACACTGAAGCTTTCTTT. Amino acids: CASRFAGNTEAFF.

The V call is TRBV5-1, the J call TRBJ2-1, with 7 bases lining up with TRBD2. The CDR3 runs 15 residues. Germline loops: CDR1 SGHRS, CDR2 YFSETQ. V dropped 7 bases and J dropped 5; count of bases not matched to a gene: 12. CDR3 region: CASAQAGDRNNEQFF. Here the CDR3 DNA reads TGCGCCAGCGCCCAGGCGGGAGATCGGAACAATGAGCAGTTCTTC.

This chain connects TRBV19 to TRBJ2-6, with D possibly being TRBD1 (6 bases). The CDR3 extends over 18 amino acids. Deletions cut 2 bases from V and 0 bases from J, with 14 bases between. The germline gives CDR1 LNHDA, CDR2 SQIVND (reference sequence). The CDR3 DNA is TGTGCCAGTAGTATACAGACAGGTTTTAGCTCTGGGGCCAACGTCCTGACTTTC. This translates into CASSIQTGFSSGANVLTF.

J is TRBJ2-7 and V is TRBV4-1, with a tentative D call TRBD2 (5 bases). V was shortened by 3 bases and J by 3 bases, with 15 bases between the two germline ends. The CDR3 covers 15 residues. The germline V gene has CDR1 MGHRA and CDR2 YSYEKL. DNA of the CDR3: TGCGCCAGCAGCCAGGTTACAGACGGACTCTACGAGCAGTACTTC. Protein: CASSQVTDGLYEQYF.

The rearrangement joins TRBV19 to TRBJ2-5; possibly TRBD1 for D (5 bases). CDR1 is LNHDA and CDR2 is SQIVND in the germline V gene (reference sequence). V was cut by 2 bases and J by 2 bases, with 9 bases left in between. The CDR3 contains 14 residues. CDR3 nucleotides: TGTGCCAGTAGTATAAGCAGACAGCAAGAGACCCAGTACTTC. Protein: CASSISRQQETQYF.

This rearrangement joins TRBV6-5 to TRBJ1-2; 8 positions match TRBD1. Germline V gene sequence: CDR1 MNHEY, CDR2 SVGAGI. CDR3 size: 15 residues. V lost 2 bases to trimming and J lost 0 bases; unmatched junction nucleotides: 2. The CDR3 nucleotides are TGTGCCAGCAGTTACGGGACAGGATCTAACTATGGCTACACCTTC. This codes for CASSYGTGSNYGYTF.

The gene calls are TRBV27 and TRBJ2-1; 8 bases are shared with TRBD2. The J segment lost 3 bases and the V segment lost 2 bases, leaving 6 bases of the junction unmatched. Germline CDR1 MNHEY, CDR2 SMNVEV (reference sequence). CDR3 size: 16 residues. In DNA form, the CDR3 reads TGTGCCAGCAGTTTAGGGACACTAGCGGACTACAATGAGCAGTTCTTC. Protein sequence: CASSLGTLADYNEQFF.

The chain couples TRBV7-3 to TRBJ2-7; no firm D call. The CDR3 is made up of 13 amino acids. Germline V lookup: CDR1 SGHTA, CDR2 FQGTGA. Trimming left V 0 bases short and J 6 bases short, with 9 bases between. The chain's CDR3 is CASSLTSTGEQYF. The CDR3, as DNA: TGTGCCAGCAGCTTAACATCTACCGGCGAGCAGTACTTC.

V gene TRBV6-1 combines with J gene TRBJ2-5; 11 nucleotides align to TRBD2. Germline V gives CDR1 MNHNS, CDR2 SASEGT. V lost 3 bases to trimming and J lost 5 bases; unmatched junction nucleotides: 14. The CDR3 extends over 18 amino acids. DNA of the CDR3: TGTGCCAGCAGTGATAGCACTAGCGGGAGTAGGTCAGGGGAGACCCAGTACTTC. Its translation: CASSDSTSGSRSGETQYF.

The CDR3 is CASSVADTSTGELFF. Here the CDR3 DNA reads TGTGCCAGCAGCGTAGCGGACACCTCCACCGGGGAGCTGTTTTTT. V is TRBV9 and J is TRBJ2-2; TRBD1 is a possible D gene (5 bases). Germline V gene lookup returns CDR1 SGDLS and CDR2 YYNGEE. Trimming took 0 bases from V and 4 from J, leaving 10 bases between them. CDR3 length equals 15 residues.

This chain joins TRBV5-8 and TRBJ2-3, with a possible D match to TRBD1 (6 bases). Trimming took off 2 bases at V and 0 bases at J, with 10 bases between the two ends. The CDR3 totals 15 residues. Germline V lookup: CDR1 SGHTS, CDR2 YDEGEE. In DNA form, the CDR3 reads TGTGCCAGCAGCTTCACAGGGCGAAGCACAGATACGCAGTATTTT. Protein product: CASSFTGRSTDTQYF. Looking up the rest from reference TRBV5-8 and TRBJ2-3 gives the full variable domain: EAGVTQSPTHLIKTRGQQATLRCSPISGHTSVYWYQQALGLGLQFLLWYDEGEERNRGNFPPRFSGRQFPNYSSELNVNALELEDSALYLCASSFTGRSTDTQYFGPGTRLTVL.

The chain recombines TRBV6-1 with TRBJ1-2; TRBD1 might be the D (6 bases). The CDR3 spans 14 residues. CDR1 and CDR2 (germline): MNHNS, SASEGT. V was shortened by 2 bases and J by 8 bases, with 15 bases between the two germline ends. Written as DNA, the CDR3 is TGTGCCAGCAGTGAATTGGGGGGGCGGCGGGGCTACACCTTC. This gives the protein CASSELGGRRGYTF.

The chain combines TRBV5-6 with TRBJ2-1; 7 bases agree with TRBD2. CDR3 size: 15 residues. The germline V gene encodes CDR1 SGHDT and CDR2 YYEEEE. Trimming removed 2 bases from V and 8 bases from J; junction bases left unmatched: 10. The CDR3 loop is CASSFPSGGDYEQFF. The CDR3, as DNA: TGTGCCAGCAGCTTCCCTAGCGGAGGAGACTATGAGCAGTTCTTC.

A word on this clone: One end of the junction varies from germline; a read error may be responsible. V usage is TRBV20-1 and J usage is TRBJ2-4, with D hard to call. Germline V gene lookup returns CDR1 DFQATT and CDR2 SNEGSKA (reference sequence). The CDR3 covers 11 residues. CDR3 nucleotides: TGCAGTGCTAGACTTCGAGAGGTTTCGAACTTC. Amino acid sequence: CSARLREVSNF.

J is TRBJ1-2 and V is TRBV7-9, with a weak D call TRBD1 (6 bases). This CDR3 has 14 residues. With 2 bases removed from V and 8 bases from J, the gap between germline ends came to 15 bases. From germline, CDR1 is SEHNR and CDR2 FQNEAQ (reference sequence). This chain's CDR3 is CASSLTLDSGGYTF. In nucleotides, the CDR3 is TGTGCCAGCAGCTTAACCCTGGACAGTGGAGGCTACACCTTC.

The rearrangement joins TRBV6-5 to TRBJ2-5; TRBD2 agrees at 11 bases. The J call is doubtful: the DNA matches TRBJ2-7 better. CDR1 MNHEY and CDR2 SVGAGI come from the germline V gene. CDR3 length: 15 residues. The CDR3 region has the DNA TGTGCCAGCAGTTACGGGGCTAGCGGGAGGTACGAGCAGTACTTC. Translation gives CASSYGASGRYEQYF.

V is TRBV4-1 and J is TRBJ1-2; 8 bases are a match to TRBD1. The germline V gene encodes CDR1 MGHRA and CDR2 YSYEKL. Unmatched junction bases numbered 8, after V lost 4 bases and J lost 7 bases. The CDR3 loop spans 14 amino acids. Here the CDR3 DNA reads TGCGCCAGCAGCCCACCGGGACAGGCCGGTGGCTACACCTTC. It specifies CASSPPGQAGGYTF.

The chain employs TRBV28 and TRBJ2-7; 7 positions agree with TRBD1. V shed 6 bases, J shed 6 bases, and the junction held 11 bases outside the gene matches. From germline, CDR1 is MDHEN and CDR2 SYDVKM. The CDR3 covers 14 residues. CDR3 nucleotides: TGTGCCAGCAGAAGTGGGACAGAACTGGGCGAGCAGTACTTC. Residues: CASRSGTELGEQYF.

The rearrangement joins TRBV18 to TRBJ1-2; the match to TRBD1 covers 12 bases. CDR1 and CDR2 from the germline V gene are KGHSH and LQKENI. V shed 8 bases and J 8 bases; nucleotides not matched to a gene: 15. The CDR3 loop spans 16 amino acids. This chain's CDR3 is CASPPSGTGGARGYTF. CDR3 nucleotide sequence: TGTGCCAGCCCCCCCTCCGGGACAGGGGGCGCTCGCGGCTACACCTTC. Full variable domain (rest looked up from reference TRBV18 and TRBJ1-2): NAGVMQNPRHLVRRRGQEARLRCSPMKGHSHVYWYRQLPEEGLKFMVYLQKENIIDESGMPKERFSAEFPKEGPSILRIQQVVRGDSAAYFCASPPSGTGGARGYTFGSGTRLTVV.

The chain links TRBV28 to TRBJ1-5, with a weak D call TRBD1 (6 bases). Between the trimmed V and J ends, which lost 7 bases and 4 bases, there was a span of 14 bases. The V gene's germline CDR1 is MDHEN and CDR2 SYDVKM. The CDR3 consists of 14 residues. The CDR3 DNA is TGTGCCAGCACTACGGACAGCCCGAATCAGCCCCAGCATTTT. Translation gives CASTTDSPNQPQHF.

The genes are TRBV5-1 and TRBJ2-7, with 10 bases matching TRBD1. The trim removed 5 bases at V and 6 bases at J, leaving 11 bases unmatched. There are 15 residues in the CDR3. The germline gives CDR1 SGHRS, CDR2 YFSETQ. The CDR3 DNA follows: TGCGCCAGCAGTTCCCGGACAGGGGGGGTAGGCGAGCAGTACTTC. Translation: CASSSRTGGVGEQYF.

The CDR3 protein is CSVEGTSGRAVSEQYF. In nucleotides, the CDR3 is TGCAGCGTTGAGGGGACTAGCGGGAGGGCCGTATCCGAGCAGTACTTC. V and J are TRBV29-1 and TRBJ2-5; TRBD2 agrees at 16 bases. The J call is uncertain, as TRBJ2-7 better fits the DNA end. Germline CDR1 and CDR2: SQVTM and ANQGSEA. This CDR3 comprises 16 residues.

The chain's CDR3 is CASSVGQVLDTIYF. CDR3 DNA: TGTGCCAGCAGCGTAGGACAGGTCTTAGACACCATATATTTT. The chain uses TRBV9 and TRBJ1-3; D is possibly TRBD1 (6 bases). The V gene lost 0 bases and the J gene lost 8 bases, with 12 bases spanning the gap. Per the germline V gene, CDR1 is SGDLS and CDR2 is YYNGEE. This CDR3 comprises 14 residues. The full variable domain, in which reference TRBV9 and TRBJ1-3 provide the parts outside the CDR3, is DSGVTQTPKHLITATGQRVTLRCSPRSGDLSVYWYQQSLDQGLQFLIQYYNGEERAKGNILERFSAQQFPDLHSELNLSSLELGDSALYFCASSVGQVLDTIYFGEGSWLTVV.

This chain's CDR3 is CASSPTQASGSYNEQFF. The DNA of the CDR3 is TGTGCCAGCAGCCCTACACAGGCTAGCGGGAGCTACAATGAGCAGTTCTTC. This chain connects TRBV4-2 to TRBJ2-1; 10 bases map to TRBD2. V lost 4 bases and J lost 3; bases outside the gene matches: 9. Looked up from germline, CDR1 is LGHNA and CDR2 is YNFKEQ. This CDR3 spans 17 amino acids.